This passage covers 15 T cell receptor beta chains from one sample sequenced in a study of shared clonotypes between healthy human individuals. Only in-frame clones appear in the TCRdb table, and some are missing; sequencing was by immunoSEQ multiplex PCR. The data hold a few million clones, with about nine tenths observed a single time. Sequencing was performed on naive CD4+ T cells from PBMCs. The subset here: CD45RA+ positively selected. The receptors stem from a man aged 18 to 29 in good health. Some clones in this sample may be carry-over from other donors' samples.

CDR3 bases: TGTGCCAGCAGCGTGGGATCCACATCGAACACTGAAGCTTTCTTT. Protein: CASSVGSTSNTEAFF. V and J are TRBV9 and TRBJ1-1; no clear D. The ends were cut back, 2 bases at V and 1 base at J, with 12 bases in the middle. This CDR3 region has 15 residues. Germline CDR1 and CDR2: SGDLS and YYNGEE.

The J gene is TRBJ1-1, the V gene TRBV18, with D perhaps TRBD1 (5 bases). The CDR3 contains 16 residues. V shed 3 bases and J shed 3 bases, with 17 bases lying between them. The V gene's germline CDR1 is KGHSH and CDR2 LQKENI. CDR3: CASSPIIKTGDTEAFF. In nucleotides, the CDR3 is TGTGCCAGCTCACCGATAATTAAAACGGGGGACACTGAAGCTTTCTTT.

The chain uses TRBV25-1 and TRBJ2-6; D gene ambiguous. CDR3 length: 13 residues. V was trimmed by 7 bases and J by 3 bases, leaving 7 bases between them. Germline loops: CDR1 MGHDK, CDR2 SYGVNS. The CDR3 nucleotides read TGTGCCAGCACCGGAATTGGGGCCAACGTCCTGACTTTC. Translation: CASTGIGANVLTF.

V and J are TRBV19 and TRBJ2-2; 8 bases are shared with TRBD2. There are 17 residues in the CDR3. The V and J ends lost 6 bases and 1 base, in that order; junction bases with no gene match: 10. Germline CDR1 reads LNHDA; CDR2 reads SQIVND (reference sequence). The CDR3 DNA follows: TGTGCCAGTAGCAACCGGGGGGGTAGCGTGAACACCGGGGAGCTGTTTTTT. Its translation: CASSNRGGSVNTGELFF.

The rearrangement links TRBV4-3 to TRBJ1-1, with TRBD1 identical over 7 bases. This CDR3 region has 16 residues. V lost 0 bases and J lost 1; bases outside the gene matches: 5. Per germline, CDR1 LGHNA and CDR2 YSLEER. The CDR3 loop reads CASSQEGNRGNTEAFF. The CDR3 DNA is TGCGCCAGCAGCCAAGAAGGGAACAGGGGGAACACTGAAGCTTTCTTT.

The chain has TRBV4-3 and TRBJ1-4, with D unresolved. This CDR3 has 12 amino acids. Trimming removed 2 bases at V and 8 bases at J, with 6 bases between. CDR1 and CDR2 (germline): LGHNA, YSLEER. This CDR3 reads CASSQPGEKLFF. As DNA, the CDR3 is TGCGCCAGCAGCCAACCGGGGGAAAAACTGTTTTTT.

V gene TRBV5-1 combines with J gene TRBJ2-7; TRBD1 matches 7 bases. V was pared by 4 bases and J by 3 bases, with 10 bases of the junction left unmatched. This CDR3 region has 15 residues. Germline loops: CDR1 SGHRS, CDR2 YFSETQ. The CDR3 here is CASSNQDRRNYEQYF. The CDR3 bases are TGCGCCAGCAGCAATCAGGACAGGCGAAACTACGAGCAGTACTTC.

This sequence joins TRBV7-3 and TRBJ1-1; D is uncertain. V was cut by 4 bases and J by 5 bases, with 8 bases left in between. Looked up from germline, CDR1 is SGHTA and CDR2 is FQGTGA. The CDR3 has 12 residues. CDR3 loop: CASSSSRTEAFF. The CDR3 bases are TGTGCCAGCAGCTCTAGCAGGACTGAAGCTTTCTTT.

The rearrangement joins TRBV9 to TRBJ2-1; possible D gene TRBD2, 6 bases. The CDR3 spans 21 residues. V gave up 3 bases and J gave up 5 bases, with 33 bases separating them. CDR1 and CDR2 from the germline V gene are SGDLS and YYNGEE. CDR3 residues: CASSASFGGKWGGRNNNEQFF. The CDR3 DNA sequence: TGTGCCAGCAGCGCATCCTTCGGCGGAAAATGGGGAGGTCGAAATAACAATGAGCAGTTCTTC.

This clone is a singleton in its sample. This chain uses TRBV2 with TRBJ2-7; no reliable D call. This CDR3 is 13 amino acids long. Germline V gene data show CDR1 as SNHLY and CDR2 as FYNNEI. V lost 6 bases and J 3 bases, leaving 12 bases between the germline ends. CDR3 in amino acids: CASSLGVLYEQYF. As DNA, the CDR3 is TGTGCCAGCAGCCTCGGAGTCCTCTACGAGCAGTACTTC.

Comment on this clone: The same CDR3 is also encoded by other DNA sequences in this sample. This chain uses TRBV9 with TRBJ2-1, with D uncertain. The CDR3 totals 14 residues. V lost 2 bases, J lost 2 bases, and 8 bases lay in between. The germline CDR1 and CDR2 sequences are SGDLS and YYNGEE. The CDR3 protein is CASSVGLAYNEQFF. Here the CDR3 DNA reads TGTGCCAGCAGCGTGGGCCTAGCCTACAATGAGCAGTTCTTC. The variable domain in full, with the rest retrieved from reference TRBV9 and TRBJ2-1, is DSGVTQTPKHLITATGQRVTLRCSPRSGDLSVYWYQQSLDQGLQFLIQYYNGEERAKGNILERFSAQQFPDLHSELNLSSLELGDSALYFCASSVGLAYNEQFFGPGTRLTVL.

The chain joins TRBV2 to TRBJ2-3, with D possibly TRBD2 on 6 matching bases. The V gene lost 6 bases and the J gene lost 6 bases, with 16 bases spanning the gap. The CDR3 loop spans 14 amino acids. Germline CDR1 is SNHLY and CDR2 is FYNNEI. CDR3 sequence reads: CASRLQGGVDTQYF. As DNA, the CDR3 is TGTGCCAGCAGACTGCAAGGAGGGGTGGATACGCAGTATTTT. The full variable domain, rest sourced from reference TRBV2 and TRBJ2-3, is EPEVTQTPSHQVTQMGQEVILRCVPISNHLYFYWYRQILGQKVEFLVSFYNNEISEKSEIFDDQFSVERPDGSNFTLKIRSTKLEDSAMYFCASRLQGGVDTQYFGPGTRLTVL.

A word on this clone: The sample holds other DNA sequences that translate to the same CDR3. The genes are TRBV5-1 and TRBJ2-5; no firm D call. The V end lost 4 bases, the J end lost 5 bases, and 6 bases lay between the germline ends. Germline V gene data show CDR1 as SGHRS and CDR2 as YFSETQ. This CDR3 has 11 amino acids. The DNA of the CDR3 is TGCGCCAGCAGCCAAGGCGAGACCCAGTACTTC. Translating gives CASSQGETQYF. Full variable domain (missing parts from reference TRBV5-1 and TRBJ2-5): KAGVTQTPRYLIKTRGQQVTLSCSPISGHRSVSWYQQTPGQGLQFLFEYFSETQRNKGNFPGRFSGRQFSNSRSEMNVSTLELGDSALYLCASSQGETQYFGPGTRLLVL.

The chain employs TRBV5-1 and TRBJ2-7, with 10 bases aligning to TRBD2. Germline V gives CDR1 SGHRS, CDR2 YFSETQ. The CDR3 length is 16 residues. V lost 0 bases, J lost 4 bases, and 7 bases stayed unmatched. The CDR3 is CASSLVSGRSLYEQYF. CDR3 DNA sequence: TGCGCCAGCAGCTTGGTTAGCGGGAGGAGTTTGTACGAGCAGTACTTC.

The CDR3 region has the DNA TGTGCCAGCAGCCGTTCCCTAGCGGGAGTGAATGAGCAGTTCTTC. It encodes CASSRSLAGVNEQFF. The genes are TRBV5-4 and TRBJ2-1, with 10 bases matching TRBD2. This CDR3 has 15 residues. Per the germline V gene, CDR1 is SGHNT and CDR2 is YYREEE (reference sequence). J gave up 7 bases and V 4 bases, and 8 bases lay outside the gene matches.